What follows is one TCR beta chain and its context. In germline, CDR1 is SGHTA, CDR2 FQGNSA. CDR3 length: 16 residues. Trimming took off 5 bases at V and 0 bases at J, with 14 bases between the two ends. These data belong to a study of blood T cell repertoires in COVID-19. As originally analysed: Reference gene primers were amplified, and this amplification served to estimate nucleated cell counts. Clones were sequenced by immunoSEQ multiplex PCR, and TCRdb holds only the in-frame ones, with some missing. That table is the source of V, J and clone size, and D and trimming were worked out from the DNA. Here the sample spans 200,000 to 250,000 clones, 92% being singletons.

This TCR was recovered from a man younger than 40 with acute or convalescent COVID-19. The genes are TRBV7-2 and TRBJ1-5, with a tentative D call TRBD1 (5 bases). Sample: peripheral blood. The CDR3 sequence: CASSPDSSYSNQPQHF. Written as DNA, the CDR3 is TGTGCCAGCAGCCCAGACAGTTCCTATAGCAATCAGCCCCAGCATTTT.